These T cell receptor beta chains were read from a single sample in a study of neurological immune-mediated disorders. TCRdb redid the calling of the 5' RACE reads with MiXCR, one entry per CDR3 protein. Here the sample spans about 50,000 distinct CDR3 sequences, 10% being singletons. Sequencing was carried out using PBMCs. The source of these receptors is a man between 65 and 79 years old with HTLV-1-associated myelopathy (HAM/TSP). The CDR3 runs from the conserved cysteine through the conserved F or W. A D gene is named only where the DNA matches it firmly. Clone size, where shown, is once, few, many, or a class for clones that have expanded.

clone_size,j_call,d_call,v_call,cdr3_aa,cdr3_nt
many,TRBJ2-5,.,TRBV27,CASSGWDKQETQYF,TGTGCCAGCAGTGGCTGGGACAAACAAGAGACCCAGTACTTC
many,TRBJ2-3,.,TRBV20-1,CSARGESTDTQYF,TGCAGTGCTAGGGGGGAAAGCACAGATACGCAGTATTTT
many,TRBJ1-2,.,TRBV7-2,CASSLSTNYGYTF,TGTGCCAGCAGCTTGAGTACTAACTATGGCTACACCTTC
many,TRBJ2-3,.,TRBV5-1,CASSSYRGSTDTQYF,TGCGCCAGCAGCTCCTATCGCGGTAGCACAGATACGCAGTATTTT
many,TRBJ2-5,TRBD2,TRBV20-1,CSAPGLAGETQYF,TGCAGTGCACCTGGACTAGCGGGAGAGACCCAGTACTTC
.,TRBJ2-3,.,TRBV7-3,CASSLRAVQTDTQYF,TGTGCCAGCAGCTTAAGGGCTGTCCAGACAGATACGCAGTATTTT
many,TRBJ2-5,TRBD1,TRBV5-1,CASSFTGGLQETQYF,TGCGCCAGCAGCTTTACAGGGGGATTACAAGAGACCCAGTACTTC
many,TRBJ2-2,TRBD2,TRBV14,CASSPRAGVGELFF,TGTGCCAGCAGCCCGCGCGCGGGGGTCGGGGAGCTGTTTTTT
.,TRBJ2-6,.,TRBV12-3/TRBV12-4,CASRSSGSNVLTF,TGTGCCAGCAGATCCTCTGGGTCCAACGTCCTGACTTTC
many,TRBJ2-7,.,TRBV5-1,CASSPVGEYEQYF,TGCGCCAGCAGCCCCGTTGGGGAGTACGAGCAGTACTTC
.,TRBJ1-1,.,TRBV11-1,CASSSIQGSEAFF,TGTGCCAGCAGCTCGATACAGGGATCTGAAGCTTTCTTT
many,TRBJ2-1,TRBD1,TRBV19,CASSAPRDRRKDEQFF,TGTGCCAGTAGTGCCCCCCGGGACAGGAGGAAAGATGAGCAGTTCTTC
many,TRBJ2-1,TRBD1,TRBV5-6,CASSLGYRGNEQFF,TGTGCCAGCAGCTTGGGGTACAGGGGTAATGAGCAGTTCTTC
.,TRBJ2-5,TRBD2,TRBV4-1,CASSNPTSGLWRNRYF,TGCGCCAGCAGCAACCCGACTAGCGGGTTGTGGAGGAACCGGTACTTC
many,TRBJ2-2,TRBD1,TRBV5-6,CASSFGQGSNTGELFF,TGTGCCAGCAGCTTCGGACAGGGGTCCAACACCGGGGAGCTGTTTTTT
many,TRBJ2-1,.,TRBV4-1,CASSQGSGAASYNEQFF,TGCGCCAGCAGCCAAGGCTCGGGGGCGGCCTCCTACAATGAGCAGTTCTTC
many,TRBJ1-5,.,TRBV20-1,CSASFLEDQPQHF,TGCAGTGCTAGTTTTCTCGAGGATCAGCCCCAGCATTTT
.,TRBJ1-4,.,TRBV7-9,CASGRTIRNEKLFF,TGTGCCAGCGGTCGGACAATTAGGAATGAAAAACTGTTTTTT
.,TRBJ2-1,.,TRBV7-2,CASSLGSGNEQFF,TGTGCCAGCAGCTTAGGGTCGGGTAATGAGCAGTTCTTC
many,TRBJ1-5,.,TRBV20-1,CSARTARVSNQPQHF,TGCAGTGCTAGAACCGCCAGGGTCAGCAATCAGCCCCAGCATTTT
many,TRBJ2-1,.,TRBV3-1,CASSQLTSQFF,TGTGCCAGCAGCCAACTAACTAGTCAGTTCTTC
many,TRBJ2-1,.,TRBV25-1,CASSESSGSPPYNEQFF,TGTGCCAGCAGTGAAAGTTCGGGGAGCCCGCCCTACAATGAGCAGTTCTTC
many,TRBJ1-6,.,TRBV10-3,CAIRGQSINSPLHF,TGTGCCATCAGAGGACAGTCGATCAATTCACCCCTCCACTTT
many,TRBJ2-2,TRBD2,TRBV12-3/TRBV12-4,CASRSPRAGKNTGELFF,TGTGCCAGCAGGTCCCCTCGAGCGGGAAAGAACACCGGGGAGCTGTTTTTT
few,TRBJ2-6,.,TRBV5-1,CASSLVPTGANVLTF,TGCGCCAGCAGCTTGGTGCCTACTGGGGCCAACGTCCTGACTTTC
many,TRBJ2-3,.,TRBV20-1,CRTGSRDTQYF,TGCAGAACAGGGTCAAGAGATACGCAGTATTTT
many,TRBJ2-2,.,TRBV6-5,CASTTGAGWTGELFF,TGTGCCAGCACCACGGGGGCAGGGTGGACCGGGGAGCTGTTTTTT
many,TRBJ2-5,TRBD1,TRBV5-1,CASSRQTGGRETQYF,TGCGCCAGCAGCCGCCAGACAGGGGGCCGGGAGACCCAGTACTTC
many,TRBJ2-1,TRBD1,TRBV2,CASRAGGQGLGNEQFF,TGTGCCAGCAGGGCAGGGGGCCAGGGGCTGGGAAATGAGCAGTTCTTC
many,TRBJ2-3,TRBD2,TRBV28,CASSHQTSGTTDTQYF,TGTGCCAGCAGCCACCAAACTAGCGGCACCACAGATACGCAGTATTTT
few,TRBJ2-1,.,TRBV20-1,CSASKRGAVDEQFF,TGCAGTGCTTCCAAACGGGGGGCCGTCGATGAGCAGTTCTTC
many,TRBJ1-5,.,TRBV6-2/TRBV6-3,CASTETGDSNQPQHF,TGTGCCAGCACGGAAACCGGGGATAGCAATCAGCCCCAGCATTTT
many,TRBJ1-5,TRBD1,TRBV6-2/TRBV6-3,CASSWSSGTEGQPQHF,TGTGCCAGCAGCTGGTCATCCGGGACAGAAGGTCAGCCCCAGCATTTT
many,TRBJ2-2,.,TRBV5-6,CASSDGTGELFF,TGTGCCAGCAGCGATGGGACCGGGGAGCTGTTTTTT
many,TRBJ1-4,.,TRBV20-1,CSARAASRPNEKLFF,TGCAGTGCTAGAGCTGCATCCCGTCCTAATGAAAAACTGTTTTTT
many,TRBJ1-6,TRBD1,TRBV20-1,CSARRTGGVSPLHF,TGCAGTGCTAGGAGGACAGGGGGTGTTTCACCCCTCCACTTT
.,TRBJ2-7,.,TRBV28,CASSLGGIADYEQYF,TGTGCCAGCAGTTTGGGCGGGATAGCTGACTACGAGCAGTACTTC